What follows describes a single TCR beta chain. Its antigen is unknown. A single record per CDR3 protein comes from TCRdb applying MiXCR to the reads. The table lists around 710,000 distinct CDR3 sequences, 25% to 30% of them singletons. This entry is derived from a study of T cell repertoires in cytomegalovirus infection. V was clipped by 5 bases and J by 0 bases, with 10 bases between them. The CDR3 is 15 residues long. Germline loops: CDR1 MNHNS, CDR2 SASEGT. Study-level findings and limits: The response measured ex vivo was dominated by TCR beta clonotypes (HLA-C-restricted and CMV-specific).

The chain links TRBV6-1 to TRBJ2-2; D might be TRBD1 or TRBD2, each matching 5 bases. This sequence originates from a human donor in good health (CMV status not recorded). Some clones in this sample may be carry-over from other donors' samples. The sample was cultured CD8+ T cells from PBMCs, taken from culture after CMV antigen stimulation. CDR3 protein: CASSWMGANTGELFF. The CDR3 nucleotides read TGTGCCAGCAGTTGGATGGGGGCGAACACCGGGGAGCTGTTTTTT.